This T cell receptor (beta chain) was sequenced during a study of control samples from healthy donors and cancer patients (dated by TCRdb to the early 2020s). Libraries were constructed by the immunoSEQ multiplex PCR assay. TCRdb stores this immuneACCESS table with in-frame sequences only. Part of the clones is absent; in the studies checked, under half of the shortfall reflects unresolved V genes, and no reason is known for the rest. The sample table shows 150,000 to 200,000 clones, and 91% are seen once. Together, the top ten hold about 1.4% of the sample. CDR1 and CDR2 were assigned from the germline V gene as MNHEY and SVGAGI. V is cut back by 8 bases and J by 4 bases, with 6 bases in the junction unmatched. Reading from cysteine to phenylalanine, the CDR3 counts 15 amino acids. This entry keeps only the CDR3 DNA: 45 bases, framed from base 1. Points on this clone: No antigen is known for it. Base qualities are not at hand, and no much larger clone is one base apart.

The sample comprised blood. This TCR came from a woman in her thirties in good health. The sequence links TRBV6-5 to TRBJ2-1, with 12 bases in between that match TRBD1. The bases are TGTGCCAGCGTTGGGACAGGGGGCGCTTACAATGAGCAGTTCTTC. Protein translation: CASVGTGGAYNEQFF.